One and the same sample provided the 26 T cell receptor beta chains below, sequenced in a study of control samples from healthy donors and cancer patients. TCRdb's table, derived via immunoSEQ multiplex PCR, lists solely in-frame clones and lacks some. The sample holds 84,000 or so clones, 90% to 95% seen once. Sequenced material: blood. The receptors were sampled from a man aged 50 or older in good health.

This chain uses TRBV6-5 with TRBJ1-3, with TRBD1 as a possible D gene (6 bases). V was shortened by 2 bases and J by 2 bases, with 7 bases between the two germline ends. Germline V CDR1 and CDR2: MNHEY, SVGAGI. The CDR3 consists of 14 residues. The CDR3 DNA sequence: TGTGCCAGCAGTTACGGGGGCCCTGGAAACACCATATATTTT. Its translation: CASSYGGPGNTIYF.

This clone was seen a single time. The chain recombines TRBV5-6 with TRBJ2-5; D gene unclear. The CDR3 runs 11 residues. V lost 2 bases and J lost 4, with 3 bases in between. Germline V gene sequence: CDR1 SGHDT, CDR2 YYEEEE. CDR3 in amino acids: CASSLAETQYF. The CDR3 nucleotides are TGTGCCAGCAGCTTAGCAGAGACCCAGTACTTC.

The chain has TRBV21-1 and TRBJ1-3. TRBV21-1 is a listed pseudogene. CDR3 size: 15 residues. The CDR3, as DNA: TGTGCCAGCAGCAAAAAGGGATTCTCTGGAAACACCATATATTTT. Translated: CASSKKGFSGNTIYF.

This chain uses TRBV6-6 with TRBJ1-1, with unresolved D. Germline values: CDR1 MNHNY, CDR2 SVGAGI (reference sequence). The CDR3 is 12 amino acids. V was clipped by 8 bases and J by 11 bases, with 18 bases between them. The CDR3 spells CASSIGSWLAFF. In DNA form, the CDR3 reads TGTGCCAGCTCGATAGGGAGCTGGTTGGCTTTCTTT.

The CDR3 DNA is TGTGCCAGCAGCCTAGGTCTGAGAGAGACCCAGTACTTC. Encoded protein: CASSLGLRETQYF. The rearrangement joins TRBV9 to TRBJ2-5; D not resolved. The CDR3 sequence is 13 residues long. Germline V gene data show CDR1 as SGDLS and CDR2 as YYNGEE. Trimming removed 4 bases at V and 4 bases at J, with 11 bases between.

CDR3 coding DNA: TGTGCCACCAGCCTCCTAAGCAGCGTGAACACTGAAGCTTTCTTT. Encoded protein: CATSLLSSVNTEAFF. The chain couples TRBV15 to TRBJ1-1; no clear D. The germline CDR1 and CDR2 sequences are LNHNV and YYDKDF (reference sequence). Trimming pared 5 bases from V and 0 bases from J, leaving 13 bases between. The CDR3 is made up of 15 amino acids.

With regard to this clone: At the DNA level, this CDR3 is encoded by other sequences in the same sample as well. The chain combines TRBV11-2 with TRBJ2-3; perhaps TRBD1 as D (6 bases). This CDR3 comprises 13 residues. Per germline, CDR1 SGHAT and CDR2 FQNNGV. V lost 2 bases and J 6 bases, leaving 9 bases between the germline ends. The CDR3 bases are TGTGCCAGCAGCTTATCCAGGGGCGATACGCAGTATTTT. This translates into CASSLSRGDTQYF.

V usage is TRBV7-8 and J usage is TRBJ1-6, with TRBD1 identical over 9 bases. J gave up 10 bases and V 4 bases, and 11 bases lay outside the gene matches. The CDR3 has 16 residues. Germline CDR1 is SGHVS and CDR2 is FQNEAQ. Written as DNA, the CDR3 is TGTGCCAGCAGCTGGACTCCCGGGACAGGGAACTCACCCCTCCACTTT. Translated: CASSWTPGTGNSPLHF.

The CDR3 loop is CATSDLAGEAFF. In DNA form, the CDR3 reads TGTGCCACCAGTGATTTGGCAGGGGAAGCTTTCTTT. J is TRBJ1-1 and V is TRBV24-1, with TRBD1 as a possible D gene (5 bases). In germline, CDR1 is KGHDR, CDR2 SFDVKD. V lost 0 bases and J lost 8, with 6 bases in between. This CDR3 has 12 amino acids.

As to this clone: The germline gene is not matched at one end of the junction; a read error may be the cause. The chain couples TRBV11-3 to TRBJ1-3; TRBD1 might be the D (5 bases). Germline lookup yields CDR1 SGHNT and CDR2 YENEEA. CDR3 length: 14 residues. CDR3 DNA: TGTGCCAGCAGCTTAGATCTTCAGGGAAGCACCATATATTTT. Amino acid sequence: CASSLDLQGSTIYF.

This clone appeared a single time. V and J are TRBV6-5 and TRBJ1-2; D gene ambiguous. The CDR3 length is 13 residues. CDR1 and CDR2 from the germline V gene are MNHEY and SVGAGI. The ends were cut back, 6 bases at V and 6 bases at J, with 14 bases in the middle. CDR3 sequence (DNA): TGTGCCAGCAGCCGTAGTGGGGTTCATGGCTACACCTTC. Protein product: CASSRSGVHGYTF.

J is TRBJ2-1 and V is TRBV20-1; 7 nucleotides match TRBD2. The trim removed 7 bases at V and 7 bases at J, leaving 4 bases unmatched. Per the germline V gene, CDR1 is DFQATT and CDR2 is SNEGSKA (reference sequence). The CDR3 totals 11 residues. The CDR3 here is CSGVGGNEQFF. CDR3 DNA sequence: TGCAGTGGCGTCGGGGGGAATGAGCAGTTCTTC.

The table lists this clone with a few counts. The chain uses TRBV12-5 and TRBJ1-5, with D hard to call. Germline lookup yields CDR1 LGHNT and CDR2 FRNRAP. The CDR3 extends over 13 amino acids. V was pared by 4 bases and J by 6 bases, with 10 bases between. CDR3 amino acids: CASGYSAPQPQHF. The CDR3 nucleotides read TGTGCTAGTGGTTACTCCGCACCTCAGCCCCAGCATTTT.

The chain is built from TRBV12-5 and TRBJ1-2, with 7 bases fitting TRBD1. V shed 5 bases and J 6 bases; nucleotides not matched to a gene: 9. Germline CDR1 reads LGHNT; CDR2 reads FRNRAP. The CDR3 spans 14 residues. CDR3 amino acids: CASGLQPTGNGYTF. The CDR3, as DNA: TGTGCTAGTGGTCTTCAACCGACAGGGAATGGCTACACCTTC. The full variable domain, its missing parts supplied by reference TRBV12-5 and TRBJ1-2, is DARVTQTPRHKVTEMGQEVTMRCQPILGHNTVFWYRQTMMQGLELLAYFRNRAPLDDSGMPKDRFSAEMPDATLATLKIQPSEPRDSAVYFCASGLQPTGNGYTFGSGTRLTVV.

On this clone: Additional DNA sequences in this sample encode the identical CDR3. The V and J genes are TRBV19 and TRBJ1-5; 7 positions agree with TRBD1. The CDR3 is made up of 15 amino acids. V shed 3 bases, J shed 0 bases, and the junction held 2 bases outside the gene matches. Germline CDR1 LNHDA, CDR2 SQIVND (reference sequence). The CDR3 loop reads CASSINRGSNQPQHF. As DNA, the CDR3 is TGTGCCAGTAGTATTAACAGGGGTAGCAATCAGCCCCAGCATTTT.

The rearrangement joins TRBV2 to TRBJ1-2; D unclear. Germline V gene lookup returns CDR1 SNHLY and CDR2 FYNNEI. This CDR3 comprises 14 residues. V lost 4 bases to trimming and J lost 4 bases, with 13 bases between them. CDR3 residues: CASSVEGPPYGYTF. The CDR3 bases are TGTGCCAGCAGTGTAGAGGGCCCTCCCTATGGCTACACCTTC.

V and J are TRBV12-5 and TRBJ1-1; D not resolved. Germline CDR1 is LGHNT and CDR2 is FRNRAP. The V gene lost 1 base and the J gene lost 1 base, with 13 bases spanning the gap. The CDR3 sequence is 16 residues long. This CDR3 reads CASGLAALGPNTEAFF. The CDR3 nucleotides read TGTGCTAGTGGTTTGGCCGCGTTAGGACCGAACACTGAAGCTTTCTTT.

This clone was recorded only once. The chain recombines TRBV5-4 with TRBJ2-6; D ambiguous. V lost 0 bases to trimming and J lost 0 bases, with 4 bases between them. The CDR3 sequence is 15 residues long. In germline, CDR1 is SGHNT, CDR2 YYREEE (reference sequence). Here the CDR3 DNA reads TGTGCCAGCAGCTTGGACGGCTCTGGGGCCAACGTCCTGACTTTC. Its translation is CASSLDGSGANVLTF.

The rearrangement uses TRBV24-1 and TRBJ1-5; D gene ambiguous. The CDR3 covers 13 residues. Trimming took 5 bases from V and 7 from J, leaving 11 bases between them. Looked up from germline, CDR1 is KGHDR and CDR2 is SFDVKD. The DNA for the CDR3 is TGTGCCACCAGTGCCGGATCTTACCAGCCCCAGCATTTT. This gives the protein CATSAGSYQPQHF.

The chain joins TRBV5-1 to TRBJ1-1; perhaps TRBD1 as D (5 bases). The CDR3 length is 13 residues. Germline V gene data show CDR1 as SGHRS and CDR2 as YFSETQ. V was cut by 1 base and J by 5 bases, with 9 bases left in between. CDR3 sequence: CASSLTGATEAFF. The CDR3 DNA sequence: TGCGCCAGCAGCTTGACTGGGGCTACTGAAGCTTTCTTT.

The sample holds one count of this clone. The J gene is TRBJ1-1, the V gene TRBV6-4, with D perhaps matching TRBD1 (5 bases). In germline, CDR1 is MRHNA, CDR2 SNTAGT. Deletions cut 9 bases from V and 2 bases from J, with 13 bases between. The CDR3 is 13 amino acids. The CDR3 loop is CASAGTANTEAFF. For the CDR3, the DNA is TGTGCCAGTGCCGGGACCGCCAACACTGAAGCTTTCTTT.

The chain recombines TRBV7-9 with TRBJ1-1; 7 nucleotides line up with TRBD1. The V gene end was trimmed by 5 bases and the J gene end by 5 bases; junction bases not matched to a gene: 5. Germline CDR1 and CDR2: SEHNR and FQNEAQ (reference sequence). The CDR3 covers 13 residues. As DNA, the CDR3 is TGTGCCAGCAGCCTTACAGGGGTGACTGAAGCTTTCTTT. Translating it yields CASSLTGVTEAFF.

The chain couples TRBV3-1 (or the pseudogene TRBV3-2) to TRBJ1-6, with D possibly TRBD1 on 5 matching bases. Germline V CDR1 and CDR2: LGHDT, YNNKEL (reference sequence). The CDR3 has 14 residues. Trimming stripped 1 base from V and 9 bases from J, with 10 bases between. The CDR3 DNA reads as TGTGCCAGCAGCCAAGCCGGGACTAGTTCACCCCTCCACTTT. Residues: CASSQAGTSSPLHF.

The CDR3 reads CASSSGSFLGANEKLFF. CDR3 nucleotide sequence: TGCGCCAGCAGCTCTGGGAGTTTTTTGGGAGCTAATGAAAAACTGTTTTTT. The chain recombines TRBV5-1 with TRBJ1-4; D unresolved. The V and J ends lost 3 bases and 3 bases respectively, with 18 bases between them. This CDR3 comprises 17 residues. Looked up from germline, CDR1 is SGHRS and CDR2 is YFSETQ.

The chain recombines TRBV27 with TRBJ2-3, with D uncertain. Trimming cost V 6 bases and J 0 bases, with 7 bases left between them. The CDR3 is 13 residues long. Germline CDR1 MNHEY, CDR2 SMNVEV (reference sequence). The DNA of the CDR3 is TGTGCCAGCAGAAGATCTAGCACAGATACGCAGTATTTT. Translating it yields CASRRSSTDTQYF.

J is TRBJ1-3 and V is TRBV7-2, with 8 bases fitting TRBD1. CDR3 size: 15 residues. V lost 5 bases and J lost 4; bases outside the gene matches: 7. Germline CDR1 reads SGHTA; CDR2 reads FQGNSA. The CDR3 loop is CASSRTGSNGNTIYF. The CDR3 coding sequence is TGTGCCAGCAGCCGGACAGGGTCAAACGGAAACACCATATATTTT. Filled out from reference TRBV7-2 and TRBJ1-3, the complete variable domain reads GAGVSQSPSNKVTEKGKDVELRCDPISGHTALYWYRQSLGQGLEFLIYFQGNSAPDKSGLPSDRFSAERTGGSVSTLTIQRTQQEDSAVYLCASSRTGSNGNTIYFGEGSWLTVV.